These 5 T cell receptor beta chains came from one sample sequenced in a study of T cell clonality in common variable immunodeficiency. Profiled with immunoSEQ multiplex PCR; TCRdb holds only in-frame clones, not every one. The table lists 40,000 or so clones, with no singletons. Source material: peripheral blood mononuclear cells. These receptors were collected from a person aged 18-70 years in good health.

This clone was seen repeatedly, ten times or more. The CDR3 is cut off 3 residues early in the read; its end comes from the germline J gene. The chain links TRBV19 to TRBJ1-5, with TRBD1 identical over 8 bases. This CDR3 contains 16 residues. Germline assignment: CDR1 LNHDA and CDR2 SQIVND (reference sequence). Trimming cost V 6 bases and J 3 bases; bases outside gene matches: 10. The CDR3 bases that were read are TGTGCCAGTAGAACCCGGACAGGGAGGGACAATCAGCCC. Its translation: CASRTRTGRDNQP. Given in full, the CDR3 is CASRTRTGRDNQPQHF.

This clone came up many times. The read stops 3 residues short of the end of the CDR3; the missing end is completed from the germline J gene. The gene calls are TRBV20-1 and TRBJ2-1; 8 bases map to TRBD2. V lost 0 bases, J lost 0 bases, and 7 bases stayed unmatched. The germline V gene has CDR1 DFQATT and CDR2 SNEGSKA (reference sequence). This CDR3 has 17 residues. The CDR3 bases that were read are TGCAGTGCTAGAGAACTAGCGGAGCTTAGCTCCTACAATGAG. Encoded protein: CSARELAELSSYNE. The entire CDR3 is CSARELAELSSYNEQFF.

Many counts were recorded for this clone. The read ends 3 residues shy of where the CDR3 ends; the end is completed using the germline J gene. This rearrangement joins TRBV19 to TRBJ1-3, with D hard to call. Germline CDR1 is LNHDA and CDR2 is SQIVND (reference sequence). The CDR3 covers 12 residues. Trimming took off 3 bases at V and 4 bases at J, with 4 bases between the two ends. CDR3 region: CASSISGNTIYF. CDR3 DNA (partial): TGTGCCAGTAGTATCTCCGGAAACACC.

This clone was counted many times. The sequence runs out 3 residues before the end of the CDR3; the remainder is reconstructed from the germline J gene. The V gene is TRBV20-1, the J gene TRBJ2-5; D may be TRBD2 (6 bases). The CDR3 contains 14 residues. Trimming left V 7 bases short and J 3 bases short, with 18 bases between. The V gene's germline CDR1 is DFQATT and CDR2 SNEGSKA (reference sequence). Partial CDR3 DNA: TGCAGTGGACTACTGGAGGGCACCAAAGAGACC. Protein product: CSGLLEGTKET. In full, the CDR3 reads CSGLLEGTKETQYF.

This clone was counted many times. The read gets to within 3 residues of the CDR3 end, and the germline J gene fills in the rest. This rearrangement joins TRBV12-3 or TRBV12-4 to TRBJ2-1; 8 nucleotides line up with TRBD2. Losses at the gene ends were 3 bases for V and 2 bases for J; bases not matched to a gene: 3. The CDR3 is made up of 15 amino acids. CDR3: CASSLSSGPYNEQFF. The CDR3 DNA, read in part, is TGTGCCAGCAGTTTGTCTAGCGGGCCCTACAATGAG.